Described below is a single T cell receptor beta chain sequence and its context. The sample comes from a study of patients and donors after allogeneic stem cell transplantation. TCRdb called the RT-PCR reads again in MiXCR, with one record for every CDR3 protein. The sample includes roughly 940,000 distinct CDR3 sequences, 15% to 20% seen only once; the top ten take roughly 6%. Germline loops: CDR1 SGHRS, CDR2 YFSETQ. The CDR3 spans 14 residues. Unmatched junction bases numbered 6, after V lost 4 bases and J lost 6 bases. What was sequenced was blood, either unsorted or a sorted T cell fraction (not recorded which). The TCR originated in a human donor who was either an allogeneic HSCT recipient or a stem cell or donor lymphocyte infusion donor (not recorded which). It is not recorded whose cells these are; they may come from a transplant donor. The chain has TRBV5-1 and TRBJ2-1, with TRBD1 matching 8 bases. The CDR3 region has the DNA TGCGCCAGCAGCACGGGACAGGCTTTCAATGAGCAGTTCTTC. Its translation is CASSTGQAFNEQFF.